Each of the 24 T cell receptor beta chains below was sequenced from the same sample in a study of T cells in Graves' hyperthyroidism and ophthalmopathy. TCR beta CDR3 regions were amplified from RNA. First-round RT-PCR targeting the TCR CDR3 was performed with the HTBI primer set. TCRdb reprocessed the multiplex PCR reads with MiXCR, giving one entry per CDR3 protein. The data show 500,000 to 600,000 distinct CDR3 sequences, 15% to 20% seen once. The sample was blood. All receptors derive from a woman aged 18 to 35 with Graves' hyperthyroidism.

This clonotype appeared a few times. V and J are TRBV18 and TRBJ1-1, with D perhaps TRBD1 (6 bases). The CDR3 is made up of 14 amino acids. Germline CDR1 reads KGHSH; CDR2 reads LQKENI. V was pared by 3 bases and J by 8 bases, with 16 bases between. CDR3 bases: TGTGCCAGCTCACCTCGACAGGCCGTGGGAGAAGCTTTCTTT. This sequence encodes CASSPRQAVGEAFF.

Many counts were recorded for this clonotype. The chain uses TRBV7-7 and TRBJ2-1, with D possibly TRBD2 on 6 matching bases. CDR3 length: 15 amino acids. The germline V and J ends were trimmed by 2 bases and 6 bases, with 14 bases remaining between them. The germline V gene encodes CDR1 SSHAT and CDR2 FNYEAQ (reference sequence). For the CDR3, the DNA is TGTGCCAGCAGCTTACGGGTGGCGGGGTTCAATGAGCAGTTCTTC. Translation: CASSLRVAGFNEQFF.

The rearrangement links TRBV11-2 to TRBJ1-1; D possibly corresponds to TRBD1 (5 bases). Trimming cost V 6 bases and J 1 base, with 12 bases left between them. Per the germline V gene, CDR1 is SGHAT and CDR2 is FQNNGV. The CDR3 has 14 residues. The CDR3: CASRPWGENTEAFF. The CDR3 DNA reads as TGTGCCAGCAGACCTTGGGGGGAGAACACTGAAGCTTTCTTT.

The chain couples TRBV12-3 or TRBV12-4 to TRBJ1-2, with D possibly matching TRBD1 (6 bases). The CDR3 length is 15 residues. V dropped 5 bases and J dropped 4 bases, with 17 bases sitting between them. CDR3: CASSLGGQMGYGYTF. For the CDR3, the DNA is TGTGCCAGCAGTCTAGGGGGGCAGATGGGCTATGGCTACACCTTC.

This clonotype came up many times. The CDR3 region is CASSQGDREETQYF. CDR3 bases: TGTGCCAGCAGCCAAGGGGACAGGGAAGAGACCCAGTACTTC. This chain links TRBV3-1 with TRBJ2-5, with 9 nucleotides matching TRBD1. This CDR3 is 14 amino acids long. The V segment lost 1 base and the J segment 3 bases; nucleotides outside the gene matches: 0. Germline lookup yields CDR1 LGHDT and CDR2 YNNKEL (reference sequence).

The chain couples TRBV29-1 to TRBJ1-2; TRBD1 might be the D (6 bases). Trimming cost V 6 bases and J 0 bases, with 23 bases left between them. Looked up from germline, CDR1 is SQVTM and CDR2 is ANQGSEA. The CDR3 spans 17 residues. CDR3 coding DNA: TGCAGCGTCCCGGCAACAGGGAATATTTGGTCTAACTATGGCTACACCTTC. Its protein is CSVPATGNIWSNYGYTF.

V is TRBV29-1 and J is TRBJ2-1, with D perhaps TRBD1 (5 bases). The CDR3 contains 13 residues. Germline lookup yields CDR1 SQVTM and CDR2 ANQGSEA. The V and J ends lost 4 bases and 7 bases respectively, with 14 bases between them. CDR3 amino acids: CSVVKGNVNEQFF. The DNA for the CDR3 is TGCAGCGTTGTGAAGGGGAATGTAAATGAGCAGTTCTTC.

This clonotype showed up many times. The chain joins TRBV6-1 to TRBJ1-5, with 7 nucleotides matching TRBD1. Trimming took 9 bases from V and 5 from J; bases not matched to a gene: 4. Germline V lookup: CDR1 MNHNS, CDR2 SASEGT. The CDR3 has 12 residues. The CDR3 region is CASRQGHQPQHF. Written as DNA, the CDR3 is TGTGCCAGTCGACAGGGACATCAGCCCCAGCATTTT.

The V gene is TRBV6-6, the J gene TRBJ2-1; TRBD2 aligns across 7 bases. Germline V lookup: CDR1 MNHNY, CDR2 SVGAGI (reference sequence). Trimming took 2 bases from V and 7 from J; bases not matched to a gene: 8. This CDR3 is built from 15 residues. This chain's CDR3 is CASSYLAARGNEQFF. The CDR3 region has the DNA TGTGCCAGCAGTTACCTAGCGGCCCGAGGGAATGAGCAGTTCTTC.

V is TRBV7-9 and J is TRBJ2-7; possible D gene TRBD2, 5 bases. V was shortened by 6 bases and J by 3 bases, with 18 bases between the two germline ends. The CDR3 spans 15 residues. Germline V gene data show CDR1 as SEHNR and CDR2 as FQNEAQ (reference sequence). CDR3 protein: CASSPSPGDGYEQYF. CDR3 in DNA: TGTGCCAGCAGTCCCTCCCCCGGGGATGGCTACGAGCAGTACTTC. Full variable domain (rest looked up from reference TRBV7-9 and TRBJ2-7): DTGVSQNPRHKITKRGQNVTFRCDPISEHNRLYWYRQTLGQGPEFLTYFQNEAQLEKSRLLSDRFSAERPKGSFSTLEIQRTEQGDSAMYLCASSPSPGDGYEQYFGPGTRLTVT.

In this sample, this clonotype turned up a few times. The gene calls are TRBV27 and TRBJ1-2; D uncertain. Germline V gene data show CDR1 as MNHEY and CDR2 as SMNVEV (reference sequence). The CDR3 covers 18 residues. Deletions cut 2 bases from V and 6 bases from J, with 25 bases between. CDR3: CASSLNLQVGLSRNGYTF. The CDR3, as DNA: TGTGCCAGCAGTTTAAATTTGCAAGTTGGGCTTTCGCGTAATGGCTACACCTTC.

Many counts were recorded for this clonotype. The chain carries TRBV29-1 and TRBJ1-1, with 8 bases that match TRBD1. Germline V gene data show CDR1 as SQVTM and CDR2 as ANQGSEA. V was pared by 6 bases and J by 5 bases, with 11 bases of the junction left unmatched. The CDR3 is 14 residues long. DNA for the CDR3: TGCAGCGTGCACCTACAGGGGGTCAGGACTGAAGCTTTCTTT. Its protein product is CSVHLQGVRTEAFF. The whole variable domain, filled in from reference TRBV29-1 and TRBJ1-1, reads SAVISQKPSRDICQRGTSLTIQCQVDSQVTMMFWYRQQPGQSLTLIATANQGSEATYESGFVIDKFPISRPNLTFSTLTVSNMSPEDSSIYLCSVHLQGVRTEAFFGQGTRLTVV.

This clonotype was counted ten times or more. The CDR3 loop is CASSQDWSRKNESDAEQFF. The CDR3 DNA sequence: TGTGCCAGCAGCCAAGATTGGTCTAGGAAGAATGAGTCTGACGCTGAGCAGTTCTTC. The V gene is TRBV3-1, the J gene TRBJ2-1, with D unclear. The CDR3 spans 19 residues. V shed 0 bases and J shed 9 bases, with 27 bases lying between them. Germline CDR1 is LGHDT and CDR2 is YNNKEL (reference sequence).

This clonotype turned up a few times. V and J are TRBV7-9 and TRBJ2-5; possibly TRBD1 for D (5 bases). The CDR3 has 12 amino acids. CDR1 SEHNR and CDR2 FQNEAQ come from the germline V gene (reference sequence). The ends were cut back, 7 bases at V and 1 base at J, with 7 bases in the middle. Written as DNA, the CDR3 is TGTGCCAGCATAGGGGTCCAAGAGACCCAGTACTTC. It encodes CASIGVQETQYF.

In this sample, this clonotype turned up a few times. This chain links TRBV5-1 with TRBJ2-1, with D possibly being TRBD1 (6 bases). The length of the CDR3 is 17 residues. The V end lost 4 bases, the J end lost 1 base, and 18 bases lay between the germline ends. The germline V gene has CDR1 SGHRS and CDR2 YFSETQ. CDR3 bases: TGCGCCAGCAGCAGGCTCCCCACAGGGAATTCCTACAATGAGCAGTTCTTC. It codes for CASSRLPTGNSYNEQFF.

This clonotype was counted many times. This chain connects TRBV11-2 to TRBJ2-1; 8 positions match TRBD2. Germline V gives CDR1 SGHAT, CDR2 FQNNGV. J gave up 4 bases and V 5 bases, and 10 bases lay outside the gene matches. The CDR3 is 16 residues long. The DNA for the CDR3 is TGTGCCAGCAGCCAGTGGGCTAGCGGGCTATACAATGAGCAGTTCTTC. Protein product: CASSQWASGLYNEQFF.

J is TRBJ1-5 and V is TRBV27; 8 nucleotides line up with TRBD1. After removal of 2 bases from V and 6 bases from J, the junction contained 9 bases not matched to a gene. The CDR3 has 16 residues. The V gene's germline CDR1 is MNHEY and CDR2 SMNVEV (reference sequence). Written as DNA, the CDR3 is TGTGCCAGCAGTTTAGCTGGACAGGGTTTGGCTCAGCCCCAGCATTTT. Residues: CASSLAGQGLAQPQHF.

This clonotype was observed at least ten times. The chain couples TRBV20-1 to TRBJ1-5, with TRBD1 as a possible D gene (5 bases). Trimming pared 4 bases from V and 3 bases from J, leaving 16 bases between. Germline CDR1 and CDR2: DFQATT and SNEGSKA (reference sequence). The CDR3 length is 15 residues. The CDR3 loop is CSAIRSNRFNQPQHF. In DNA, the CDR3 is TGCAGTGCTATCAGGTCGAACAGGTTCAATCAGCCCCAGCATTTT.

The rearrangement links TRBV20-1 to TRBJ2-2; TRBD1 agrees at 8 bases. The CDR3 sequence is 15 residues long. CDR1 DFQATT and CDR2 SNEGSKA come from the germline V gene (reference sequence). V dropped 6 bases and J dropped 3; count of bases not matched to a gene: 9. CDR3: CSATRTGQDTGELFF. For the CDR3, the DNA is TGCAGTGCCACCCGAACGGGACAGGACACCGGGGAGCTGTTTTTT.

To note about this clonotype: Sequence at one end of the junction differs from germline and may be a read error. V and J are TRBV29-1 and TRBJ2-7, with D possibly matching TRBD2 (6 bases). CDR3 length: 15 amino acids. Looked up from germline, CDR1 is SQVTM and CDR2 is ANQGSEA. This CDR3 is CGVEDALGGPSEQYF. The CDR3 DNA follows: TGCGGCGTTGAAGATGCGTTGGGAGGACCCTCCGAGCAGTACTTC.

This clonotype has just a few counts. V and J are TRBV20-1 and TRBJ2-1; 7 bases are a match to TRBD2. The germline gives CDR1 DFQATT, CDR2 SNEGSKA (reference sequence). This CDR3 is built from 16 residues. V lost 0 bases to trimming and J lost 1 base; unmatched junction nucleotides: 6. DNA for the CDR3: TGCAGTGCTAGAGATCTGGCGGGACTATCCTACAATGAGCAGTTCTTC. Amino acid sequence: CSARDLAGLSYNEQFF.

This clonotype showed up many times. V usage is TRBV6-5 and J usage is TRBJ2-7; D perhaps matches TRBD2 (5 bases). V was trimmed by 0 bases and J by 1 base, leaving 7 bases between them. This CDR3 contains 14 residues. The germline CDR1 and CDR2 sequences are MNHEY and SVGAGI. CDR3 DNA sequence: TGTGCCAGCAGTTACTCCGGAGGATCCTACGAGCAGTACTTC. This codes for CASSYSGGSYEQYF.

There are a few counts of this clonotype. The CDR3 bases are TGTGCCAGTAGTTTTCTAGCGGCCGATACGCAGTATTTT. Its translation: CASSFLAADTQYF. The chain is built from TRBV19 and TRBJ2-3; 7 bases fit TRBD2. The CDR3 is 13 amino acids. Germline V lookup: CDR1 LNHDA, CDR2 SQIVND (reference sequence). The junction had 5 bases not matched to a gene; V was cut back by 5 bases and J by 6 bases.

This clonotype was seen a few times. The chain links TRBV5-1 to TRBJ1-2; the match to TRBD1 covers 7 bases. The CDR3 sequence is 14 residues long. V trimming: 2 bases; J trimming: 2 bases; junction bases outside the gene matches: 3. The germline CDR1 and CDR2 sequences are SGHRS and YFSETQ. CDR3 amino acids: CASSLWDRNYGYTF. CDR3 DNA sequence: TGCGCCAGCAGCTTATGGGACAGAAACTATGGCTACACCTTC. Together with reference TRBV5-1 and TRBJ1-2, the CDR3 gives the full variable domain: KAGVTQTPRYLIKTRGQQVTLSCSPISGHRSVSWYQQTPGQGLQFLFEYFSETQRNKGNFPGRFSGRQFSNSRSEMNVSTLELGDSALYLCASSLWDRNYGYTFGSGTRLTVV.